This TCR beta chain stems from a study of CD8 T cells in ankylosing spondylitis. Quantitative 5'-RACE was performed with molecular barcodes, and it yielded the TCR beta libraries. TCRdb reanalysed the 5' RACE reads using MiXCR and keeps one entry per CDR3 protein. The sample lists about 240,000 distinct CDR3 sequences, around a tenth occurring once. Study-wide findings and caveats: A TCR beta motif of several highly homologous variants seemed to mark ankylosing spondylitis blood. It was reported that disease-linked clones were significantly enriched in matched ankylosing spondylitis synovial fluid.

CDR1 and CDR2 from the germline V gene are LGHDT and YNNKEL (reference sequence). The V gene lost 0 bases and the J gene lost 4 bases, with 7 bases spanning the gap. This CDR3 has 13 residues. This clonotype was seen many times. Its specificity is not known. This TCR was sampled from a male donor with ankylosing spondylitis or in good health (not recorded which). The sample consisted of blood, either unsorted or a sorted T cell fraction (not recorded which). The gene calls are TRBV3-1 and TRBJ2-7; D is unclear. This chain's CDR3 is CASSQDPLYEQYF. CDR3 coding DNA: TGTGCCAGCAGCCAAGATCCACTTTACGAGCAGTACTTC.